Listed here are 30 T cell receptor beta chains from one sample, sequenced in a study of blood T cell repertoires in COVID-19. Generated by immunoSEQ multiplex PCR, the TCRdb table keeps only in-frame clones and is missing some. The sample holds 100,000 or so clones; around 85% are singletons and the top ten take 2.7%. The sequencing input was PBMCs or T cells enriched from blood (not recorded which). The receptors shown here come from a woman in her fifties or sixties who had recovered from COVID-19.

Here the CDR3 reads CASSYSDTQGAGAFF. The DNA for the CDR3 is TGTGCCAGCAGTTACTCGGATACCCAGGGGGCTGGGGCTTTCTTT. The chain employs TRBV6-5 and TRBJ1-1; TRBD1 aligns across 8 bases. From germline, CDR1 is MNHEY and CDR2 SVGAGI. The CDR3 has 15 residues. After removal of 0 bases from V and 11 bases from J, the junction contained 11 bases not matched to a gene.

V and J are TRBV7-8 and TRBJ2-5; D is perhaps TRBD1 (6 bases). The CDR3 length is 13 residues. Deletions cut 6 bases from V and 5 bases from J, with 13 bases between. From germline, CDR1 is SGHVS and CDR2 FQNEAQ. In nucleotides, the CDR3 is TGTGCCAGCAGAACAGGGAAAGGGGAGACCCAGTACTTC. Protein sequence: CASRTGKGETQYF. The whole variable domain, filled in from reference TRBV7-8 and TRBJ2-5, reads GAGVSQSPRYKVAKRGQDVALRCDPISGHVSLFWYQQALGQGPEFLTYFQNEAQLDKSGLPSDRFFAERPEGSVSTLKIQRTQQEDSAVYLCASRTGKGETQYFGPGTRLLVL.

The chain is built from TRBV5-4 and TRBJ1-4, with 8 bases fitting TRBD1. Per the germline V gene, CDR1 is SGHNT and CDR2 is YYREEE (reference sequence). The V gene end was trimmed by 1 base and the J gene end by 10 bases; junction bases not matched to a gene: 6. The length of the CDR3 is 14 residues. This CDR3 reads CASSLSGQGGKLFF. The CDR3 DNA is TGTGCCAGCAGCTTGAGCGGACAGGGCGGAAAACTGTTTTTT. Variable domain in full (rest from reference TRBV5-4 and TRBJ1-4): ETGVTQSPTHLIKTRGQQVTLRCSSQSGHNTVSWYQQALGQGPQFIFQYYREEENGRGNFPPRFSGLQFPNYSSELNVNALELDDSALYLCASSLSGQGGKLFFGSGTQLSVL.

The chain couples TRBV19 to TRBJ1-6, with D perhaps TRBD1 (6 bases). The length of the CDR3 is 14 residues. Trimming shortened V by 3 bases and J by 9 bases, and 12 bases separated the two germline ends. Germline CDR1 reads LNHDA; CDR2 reads SQIVND (reference sequence). Here the CDR3 reads CASSIGQSPSPLHF. DNA of the CDR3: TGTGCCAGTAGTATCGGACAGTCCCCTTCACCCCTCCACTTT.

The rearrangement uses TRBV13 and TRBJ1-1; 9 nucleotides match TRBD1. The V and J ends lost 3 bases and 3 bases, in that order; junction bases with no gene match: 5. Per the germline V gene, CDR1 is PRHDT and CDR2 is FYEKMQ (reference sequence). There are 15 residues in the CDR3. CDR3 loop: CASSFGTGRDTEAFF. The DNA for the CDR3 is TGTGCCAGCAGCTTTGGGACAGGGAGGGACACTGAAGCTTTCTTT.

The rearrangement links TRBV7-3 to TRBJ2-5, with 8 bases fitting TRBD2. CDR3 length: 15 residues. Germline V gene data show CDR1 as SGHTA and CDR2 as FQGTGA. The trim removed 8 bases at V and 4 bases at J, leaving 12 bases unmatched. In nucleotides, the CDR3 is TGTGCCAGCTCAGTCGGAGCGGGAGTAGGAGAGACCCAGTACTTC. It codes for CASSVGAGVGETQYF.

This chain connects TRBV24-1 to TRBJ2-2, with 9 bases lining up with TRBD1. The germline V gene has CDR1 KGHDR and CDR2 SFDVKD. Losses at the gene ends were 4 bases for V and 7 bases for J; bases not matched to a gene: 27. CDR3 length: 22 amino acids. The CDR3, as DNA: TGTGCCACCAGTGACAGCTCTATCTATTACACAGGGACAGGGAAAGACGGCGGGGAGCTGTTTTTT. Translated: CATSDSSIYYTGTGKDGGELFF.

V is TRBV2 and J is TRBJ2-2, with TRBD2 identical over 8 bases. The CDR3 is 16 residues long. Germline trimming cut 5 bases from V and 1 base from J; bases unmatched to any gene: 6. Germline-derived CDR1 and CDR2 are SNHLY and FYNNEI. CDR3 coding DNA: TGTGCCAGCAGTACTTCCGGGACTAGGAACACCGGGGAGCTGTTTTTT. This translates into CASSTSGTRNTGELFF.

This chain joins TRBV2 and TRBJ1-1; D is undetermined. The CDR3 contains 13 residues. Germline CDR1 reads SNHLY; CDR2 reads FYNNEI. V was clipped by 6 bases and J by 0 bases, with 8 bases between them. The CDR3 DNA follows: TGTGCCAGCAGCCCCGGGGTGAACACTGAAGCTTTCTTT. It is translated as CASSPGVNTEAFF.

This clone was recorded only once. V usage is TRBV4-1 and J usage is TRBJ1-1; D gene unclear. Trimming cost V 7 bases and J 0 bases, with 18 bases left between them. Per germline, CDR1 MGHRA and CDR2 YSYEKL. The CDR3 totals 16 residues. DNA of the CDR3: TGCGCCAGCACCCTAGCCTATCCGGGGATGAACACTGAAGCTTTCTTT. Protein product: CASTLAYPGMNTEAFF.

This sequence joins TRBV27 and TRBJ1-5; D might be TRBD1 (6 bases). The germline V gene encodes CDR1 MNHEY and CDR2 SMNVEV (reference sequence). This CDR3 is 14 amino acids long. V was cut by 0 bases and J by 4 bases, with 7 bases left in between. The CDR3 region is CASSLSGQNQPQHF. CDR3 DNA: TGTGCCAGCAGTTTATCAGGACAGAATCAGCCCCAGCATTTT.

In DNA form, the CDR3 reads TGTGCCAGCAGTTGGGGCAGGTCCTACGAGCAGTACTTC. It specifies CASSWGRSYEQYF. The chain uses TRBV27 and TRBJ2-7; D possibly corresponds to TRBD1 (5 bases). The CDR3 loop spans 13 amino acids. Trimming took off 4 bases at V and 1 base at J, with 8 bases between the two ends. Per the germline V gene, CDR1 is MNHEY and CDR2 is SMNVEV (reference sequence).

The chain uses TRBV30 and TRBJ1-1; D is uncertain. The CDR3 sequence is 12 residues long. Germline loops: CDR1 GTSNPN, CDR2 SVGIG (reference sequence). V gave up 0 bases and J gave up 2 bases, with 4 bases separating them. CDR3 in DNA: TGTGCCTGGAGTGTTTTAAACACTGAAGCTTTCTTT. Translating it yields CAWSVLNTEAFF.

This chain joins TRBV18 and TRBJ2-7; TRBD2 might be the D (6 bases). The V and J ends lost 3 bases and 7 bases respectively, with 13 bases between them. The CDR3 consists of 13 residues. CDR1 is KGHSH, CDR2 LQKENI, per germline. The CDR3 region has the DNA TGTGCCAGCTCACCGACCCCAGGAGGGGAGCAGTACTTC. As protein: CASSPTPGGEQYF.

The V call is TRBV11-3, the J call TRBJ2-1; no firm D call. Trimming left V 5 bases short and J 6 bases short, with 14 bases between. CDR3 length: 14 amino acids. Germline loops: CDR1 SGHNT, CDR2 YENEEA. CDR3 amino acids: CASSPGRRSNEQFF. DNA of the CDR3: TGTGCCAGCAGCCCCGGCCGGAGATCCAATGAGCAGTTCTTC.

This CDR3 is CASSLAGAGIYEQYF. CDR3 bases: TGCGCCAGCAGCTTGGCTGGGGCAGGGATCTACGAGCAGTACTTC. The V call is TRBV5-1, the J call TRBJ2-7; tentatively, D is TRBD1 (5 bases). Germline lookup yields CDR1 SGHRS and CDR2 YFSETQ. V was cut by 0 bases and J by 3 bases, with 13 bases left in between. The CDR3 contains 15 residues.

On this clone itself: Other nucleotide sequences in the sample specify the same CDR3. The rearrangement uses TRBV5-4 and TRBJ2-1; 13 positions agree with TRBD2. The V segment lost 4 bases and the J segment 2 bases; nucleotides outside the gene matches: 12. This CDR3 has 19 residues. The germline V gene encodes CDR1 SGHNT and CDR2 YYREEE (reference sequence). The DNA for the CDR3 is TGTGCCAGCAGCGGGGACAGACTAGCGGGAGGATGGGCCTACAATGAGCAGTTCTTC. Its protein product is CASSGDRLAGGWAYNEQFF.

The chain has TRBV5-6 and TRBJ2-3; D might be TRBD2 (7 bases). CDR3 size: 16 residues. Germline V lookup: CDR1 SGHDT, CDR2 YYEEEE. V was shortened by 3 bases and J by 4 bases, with 18 bases between the two germline ends. The CDR3 is CASSSNGGPGADTQYF. The CDR3 DNA reads as TGTGCCAGCAGCTCAAACGGGGGGCCGGGGGCAGATACGCAGTATTTT.

The J gene is TRBJ2-1, the V gene TRBV5-1; the match to TRBD1 covers 8 bases. Per the germline V gene, CDR1 is SGHRS and CDR2 is YFSETQ. This CDR3 comprises 13 residues. V gave up 4 bases and J gave up 6 bases; unmatched junction bases: 3. CDR3 coding DNA: TGCGCCAGCAGCCCTGACAGGGGCAATGAGCAGTTCTTC. Translated: CASSPDRGNEQFF.

This clone was seen only once. This chain uses TRBV24-1 with TRBJ2-5, with D perhaps TRBD1 (6 bases). V was cut by 5 bases and J by 3 bases, with 9 bases left in between. The CDR3 is 13 residues long. CDR1 KGHDR and CDR2 SFDVKD come from the germline V gene. CDR3 amino acids: CATSVGQKETQYF. As DNA, the CDR3 is TGTGCCACCAGTGTTGGACAGAAAGAGACCCAGTACTTC.

The chain uses TRBV7-3 and TRBJ2-7; maybe TRBD1 (5 bases). The CDR3 runs to 14 residues. From germline, CDR1 is SGHTA and CDR2 FQGTGA. V shed 6 bases and J shed 2 bases, with 14 bases lying between them. CDR3 protein: CASSLGAGPYEQYF. The CDR3 DNA follows: TGTGCCAGCAGTCTAGGAGCAGGGCCCTACGAGCAGTACTTC.

The chain has TRBV30 and TRBJ1-2; 7 bases match TRBD1. The junction had 11 bases not matched to a gene; V was cut back by 3 bases and J by 7 bases. The V gene's germline CDR1 is GTSNPN and CDR2 SVGIG (reference sequence). This CDR3 contains 14 residues. CDR3 sequence: CAWRTTGDRGGYTF. DNA of the CDR3: TGTGCCTGGAGGACTACAGGGGATAGAGGTGGCTACACCTTC.

The chain uses TRBV19 and TRBJ2-7; D is undetermined. In germline, CDR1 is LNHDA, CDR2 SQIVND (reference sequence). Trimming left V 6 bases short and J 4 bases short, with 13 bases between. This CDR3 is 13 amino acids long. CDR3 sequence: CASSKQFAYEQYF. CDR3 bases: TGTGCCAGTAGCAAACAGTTTGCGTACGAGCAGTACTTC.

The chain has TRBV19 and TRBJ2-5, with TRBD2 as a possible D gene (5 bases). The CDR3 consists of 13 residues. From germline, CDR1 is LNHDA and CDR2 SQIVND (reference sequence). Trimming took 4 bases from V and 2 from J, leaving 8 bases between them. The CDR3 sequence is CASSRAEQETQYF. CDR3 nucleotides: TGTGCCAGTAGTAGAGCGGAACAAGAGACCCAGTACTTC.

This clone was picked up one time. V gene TRBV2 combines with J gene TRBJ1-1, with D unresolved. The germline CDR1 and CDR2 sequences are SNHLY and FYNNEI. V dropped 5 bases and J dropped 0 bases, with 19 bases sitting between them. This CDR3 region has 17 residues. CDR3 nucleotides: TGTGCCAGCAGTTTCCAACCCGATGCGCTTATGAACACTGAAGCTTTCTTT. This translates into CASSFQPDALMNTEAFF.

This clone was observed once. This chain joins TRBV28 and TRBJ2-3; 8 bases agree with TRBD1. V was pared by 6 bases and J by 9 bases, with 8 bases of the junction left unmatched. This CDR3 has 13 residues. CDR1 and CDR2 from the germline V gene are MDHEN and SYDVKM. CDR3 amino acids: CASSPGQGNTQYF. In DNA form, the CDR3 reads TGTGCCAGCAGCCCCGGACAGGGTAACACGCAGTATTTT.

The DNA for the CDR3 is TGTGCCAGCAGCCTGACAGGGTTTTCAAGCAATCAGCCCCAGCATTTT. This sequence encodes CASSLTGFSSNQPQHF. The chain combines TRBV27 with TRBJ1-5; TRBD1 aligns across 7 bases. Germline CDR1 MNHEY, CDR2 SMNVEV (reference sequence). There are 16 residues in the CDR3. Unmatched junction bases numbered 9, after V lost 6 bases and J lost 1 base.

Written as DNA, the CDR3 is TGTGCCAGCAGTTTAAGCGACAGACCCAATCAGCCCCAGCATTTT. This encodes CASSLSDRPNQPQHF. V and J are TRBV28 and TRBJ1-5, with D tentatively TRBD1 (5 bases). Germline CDR1 reads MDHEN; CDR2 reads SYDVKM. V was trimmed by 2 bases and J by 3 bases, leaving 11 bases between them. The CDR3 runs 15 residues.

This clone showed up just once. The chain couples TRBV6-6 to TRBJ1-5, with 7 bases that match TRBD1. The germline CDR1 and CDR2 sequences are MNHNY and SVGAGI (reference sequence). V was pared by 8 bases and J by 3 bases, with 10 bases of the junction left unmatched. The length of the CDR3 is 15 residues. CDR3 in DNA: TGTGCCAGCTCCAAAGGGGGGACAGACAATCAGCCCCAGCATTTT. It yields the protein CASSKGGTDNQPQHF.

This clone was seen once. The chain has TRBV7-9 and TRBJ2-3, with a tentative D call TRBD2 (5 bases). CDR3 length: 14 residues. Per germline, CDR1 SEHNR and CDR2 FQNEAQ (reference sequence). The V and J ends lost 3 bases and 6 bases respectively, with 13 bases between them. CDR3 in amino acids: CASSFFGEIDTQYF. Here the CDR3 DNA reads TGTGCCAGCAGCTTTTTCGGGGAGATCGATACGCAGTATTTT.